This entry features one T cell receptor (beta chain) sequence. The CDR3 is made up of 13 amino acids. V was pared by 5 bases and J by 8 bases, with 6 bases of the junction left unmatched. Germline V gives CDR1 LGHDT, CDR2 YNNKEL (reference sequence). These data belong to a study of blood T cell repertoires in COVID-19. Overall study context: T cells, B-cell-depleted T cells, or PBMCs supplied cDNA or gDNA.

The assay was immunoSEQ multiplex PCR, and TCRdb's table has in-frame clones only and misses some. The table has approximately 350,000 clones, about 90% seen once. The cohort comprised adults aged about 18 to 90 years residing in 20 to 30 US areas. Recovered status in Cohort 3 required two negative PCRs, clearance, or symptom resolution. The TCR sequence derives from a woman younger than 45 who had recovered from COVID-19. This sequence joins TRBV3-1 (or the pseudogene TRBV3-2) and TRBJ2-1; 7 bases agree with TRBD2. Input material: PBMCs or T cells enriched from blood (not recorded which). CDR3 bases: TGTGCCAGCAGCTTCTCTGGGGGGGATGAGCAGTTCTTC. It yields the protein CASSFSGGDEQFF.